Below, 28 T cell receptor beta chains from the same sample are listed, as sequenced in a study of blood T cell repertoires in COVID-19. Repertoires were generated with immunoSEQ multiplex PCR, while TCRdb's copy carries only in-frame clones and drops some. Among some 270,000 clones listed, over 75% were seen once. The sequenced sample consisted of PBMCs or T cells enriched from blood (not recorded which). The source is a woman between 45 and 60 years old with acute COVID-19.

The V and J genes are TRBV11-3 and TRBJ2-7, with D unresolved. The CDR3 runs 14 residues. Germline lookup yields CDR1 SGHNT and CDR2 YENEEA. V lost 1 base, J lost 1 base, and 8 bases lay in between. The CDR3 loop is CASSLGYSSYEQYF. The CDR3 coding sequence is TGTGCCAGCAGCTTAGGATACAGTTCCTACGAGCAGTACTTC.

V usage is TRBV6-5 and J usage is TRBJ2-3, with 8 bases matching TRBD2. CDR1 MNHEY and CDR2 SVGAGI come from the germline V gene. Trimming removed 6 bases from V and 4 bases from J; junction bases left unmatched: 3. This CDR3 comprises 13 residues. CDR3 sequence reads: CASSPGGSDTQYF. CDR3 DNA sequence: TGTGCCAGCAGCCCGGGAGGGTCAGATACGCAGTATTTT.

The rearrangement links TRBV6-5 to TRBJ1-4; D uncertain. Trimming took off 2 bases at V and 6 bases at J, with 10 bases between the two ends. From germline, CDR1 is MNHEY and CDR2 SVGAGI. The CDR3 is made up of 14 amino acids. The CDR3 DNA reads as TGTGCCAGCAGTTACGTAGAACTTTATGAAAAACTGTTTTTT. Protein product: CASSYVELYEKLFF.

CDR3 residues: CASSGGGPLTDTQYF. The CDR3 region has the DNA TGTGCCAGCAGTGGGGGGGGGCCACTCACAGATACGCAGTATTTT. The chain joins TRBV2 to TRBJ2-3, with D tentatively TRBD2 (7 bases). Germline V CDR1 and CDR2: SNHLY, FYNNEI. Trimming cost V 4 bases and J 2 bases, with 13 bases left between them. The CDR3 has 15 amino acids. The whole variable domain, remainder taken from reference TRBV2 and TRBJ2-3, is EPEVTQTPSHQVTQMGQEVILRCVPISNHLYFYWYRQILGQKVEFLVSFYNNEISEKSEIFDDQFSVERPDGSNFTLKIRSTKLEDSAMYFCASSGGGPLTDTQYFGPGTRLTVL.

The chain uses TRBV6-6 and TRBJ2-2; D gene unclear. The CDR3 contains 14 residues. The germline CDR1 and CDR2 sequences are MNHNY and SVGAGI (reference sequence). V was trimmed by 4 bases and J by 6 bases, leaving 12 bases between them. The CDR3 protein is CASSLSFIPGELFF. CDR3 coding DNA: TGTGCCAGCAGTTTAAGCTTTATCCCCGGGGAGCTGTTTTTT.

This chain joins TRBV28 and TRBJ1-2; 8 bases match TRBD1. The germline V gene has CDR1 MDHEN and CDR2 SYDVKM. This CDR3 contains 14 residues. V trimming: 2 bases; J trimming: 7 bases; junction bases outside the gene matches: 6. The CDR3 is CASSLKPGGGGYTF. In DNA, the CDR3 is TGTGCCAGCAGTTTAAAACCAGGGGGCGGTGGCTACACCTTC.

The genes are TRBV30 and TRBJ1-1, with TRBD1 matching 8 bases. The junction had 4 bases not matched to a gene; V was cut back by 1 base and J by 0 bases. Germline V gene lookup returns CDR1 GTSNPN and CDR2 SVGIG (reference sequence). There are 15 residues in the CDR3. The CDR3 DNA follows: TGTGCCTGGAGTGGCGGGACAGGCATGAACACTGAAGCTTTCTTT. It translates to CAWSGGTGMNTEAFF.

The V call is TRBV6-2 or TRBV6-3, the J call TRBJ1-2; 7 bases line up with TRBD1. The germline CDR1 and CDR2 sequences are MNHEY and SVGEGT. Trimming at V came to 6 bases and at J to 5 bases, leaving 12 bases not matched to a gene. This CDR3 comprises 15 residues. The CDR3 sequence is CASSPPTGTLYGYTF. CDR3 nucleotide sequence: TGTGCCAGCAGCCCCCCGACAGGGACCCTATATGGCTACACCTTC.

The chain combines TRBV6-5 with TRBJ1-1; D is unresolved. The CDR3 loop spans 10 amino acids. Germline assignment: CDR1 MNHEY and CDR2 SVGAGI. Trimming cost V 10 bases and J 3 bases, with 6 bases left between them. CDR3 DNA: TGTGCCATCTTCTACACTGAAGCTTTCTTT. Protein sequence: CAIFYTEAFF.

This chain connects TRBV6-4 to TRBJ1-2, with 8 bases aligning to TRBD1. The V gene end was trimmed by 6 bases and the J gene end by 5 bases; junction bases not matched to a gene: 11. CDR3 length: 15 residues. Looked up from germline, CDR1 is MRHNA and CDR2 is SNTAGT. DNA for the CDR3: TGTGCCAGCAGCAGCTTGGGGACAGGCCTGTATGGCTACACCTTC. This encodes CASSSLGTGLYGYTF.

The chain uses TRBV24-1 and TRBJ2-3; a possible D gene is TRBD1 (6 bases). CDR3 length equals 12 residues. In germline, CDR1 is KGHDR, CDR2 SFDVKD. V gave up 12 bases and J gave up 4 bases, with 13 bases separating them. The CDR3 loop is CAAQGTSDTQYF. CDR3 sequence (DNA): TGTGCCGCCCAGGGGACATCAGATACGCAGTATTTT.

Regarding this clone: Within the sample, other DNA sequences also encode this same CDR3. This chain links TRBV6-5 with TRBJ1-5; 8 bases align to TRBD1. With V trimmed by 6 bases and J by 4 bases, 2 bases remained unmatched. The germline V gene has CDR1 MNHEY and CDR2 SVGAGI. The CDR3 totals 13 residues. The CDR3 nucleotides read TGTGCCAGCAGCAGACAGGGGAATCAGCCCCAGCATTTT. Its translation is CASSRQGNQPQHF.

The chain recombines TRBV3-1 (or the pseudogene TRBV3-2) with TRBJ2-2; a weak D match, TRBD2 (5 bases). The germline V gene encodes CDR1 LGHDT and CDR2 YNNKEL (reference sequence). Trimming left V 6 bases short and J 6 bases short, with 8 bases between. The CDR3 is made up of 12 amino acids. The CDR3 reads CASSMRAGELFF. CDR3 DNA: TGTGCCAGCAGTATGCGGGCCGGGGAGCTGTTTTTT.

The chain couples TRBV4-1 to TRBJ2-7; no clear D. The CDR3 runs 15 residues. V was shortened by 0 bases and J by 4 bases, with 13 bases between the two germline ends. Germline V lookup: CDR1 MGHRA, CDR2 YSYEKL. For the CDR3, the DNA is TGCGCCAGCAGCCAAGAAGGCAGGCTTTATTACGAGCAGTACTTC. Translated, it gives CASSQEGRLYYEQYF.

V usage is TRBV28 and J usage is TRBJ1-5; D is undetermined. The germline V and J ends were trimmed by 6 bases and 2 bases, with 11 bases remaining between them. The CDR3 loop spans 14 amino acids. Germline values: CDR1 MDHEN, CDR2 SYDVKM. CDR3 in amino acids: CASSSGPRNQPQHF. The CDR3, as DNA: TGTGCCAGCAGCAGCGGACCCCGCAATCAGCCCCAGCATTTT.

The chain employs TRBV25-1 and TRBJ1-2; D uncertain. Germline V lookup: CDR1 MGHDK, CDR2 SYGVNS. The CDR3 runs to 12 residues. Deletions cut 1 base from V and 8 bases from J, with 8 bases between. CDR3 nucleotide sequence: TGTGCCAGCAGTGAATTGGCGGGAGGCTACACCTTC. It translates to CASSELAGGYTF.

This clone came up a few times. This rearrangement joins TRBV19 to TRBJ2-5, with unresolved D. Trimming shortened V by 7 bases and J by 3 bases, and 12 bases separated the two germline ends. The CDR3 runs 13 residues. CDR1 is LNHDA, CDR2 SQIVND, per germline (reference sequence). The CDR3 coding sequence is TGTGCCAGTACCGACAACTCTAAAGAGACCCAGTACTTC. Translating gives CASTDNSKETQYF.

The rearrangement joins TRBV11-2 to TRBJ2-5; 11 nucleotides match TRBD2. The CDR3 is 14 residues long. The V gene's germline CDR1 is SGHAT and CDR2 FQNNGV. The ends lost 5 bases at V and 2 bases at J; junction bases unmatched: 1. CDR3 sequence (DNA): TGTGCCAGCAGCCCTAGCGGGGGGCAAGAGACCCAGTACTTC. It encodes CASSPSGGQETQYF.

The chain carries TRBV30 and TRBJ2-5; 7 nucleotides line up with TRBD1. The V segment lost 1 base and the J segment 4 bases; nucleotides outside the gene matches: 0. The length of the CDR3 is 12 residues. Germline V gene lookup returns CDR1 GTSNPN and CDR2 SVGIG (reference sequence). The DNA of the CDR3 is TGTGCCTGGAGTGCAGGGGGAGAGACCCAGTACTTC. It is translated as CAWSAGGETQYF.

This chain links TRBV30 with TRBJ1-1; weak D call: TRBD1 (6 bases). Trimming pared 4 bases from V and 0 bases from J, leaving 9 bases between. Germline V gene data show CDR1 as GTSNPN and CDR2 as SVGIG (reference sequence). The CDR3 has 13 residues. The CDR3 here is CAWKRQVNTEAFF. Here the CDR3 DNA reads TGTGCCTGGAAAAGACAGGTGAACACTGAAGCTTTCTTT.

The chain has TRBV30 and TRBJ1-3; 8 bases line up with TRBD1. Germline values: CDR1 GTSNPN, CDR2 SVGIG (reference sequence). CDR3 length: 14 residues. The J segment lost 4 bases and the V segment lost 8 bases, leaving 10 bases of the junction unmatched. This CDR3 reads CASLTGAGGNTIYF. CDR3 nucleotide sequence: TGTGCCAGCCTGACAGGGGCAGGGGGAAACACCATATATTTT.

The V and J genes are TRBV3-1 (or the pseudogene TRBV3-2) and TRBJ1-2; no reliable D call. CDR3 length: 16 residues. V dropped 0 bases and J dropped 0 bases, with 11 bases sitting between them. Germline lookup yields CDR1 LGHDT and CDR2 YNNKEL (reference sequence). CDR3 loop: CASSQDKLRPNYGYTF. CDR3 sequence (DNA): TGTGCCAGCAGCCAAGATAAACTGAGGCCTAACTATGGCTACACCTTC.

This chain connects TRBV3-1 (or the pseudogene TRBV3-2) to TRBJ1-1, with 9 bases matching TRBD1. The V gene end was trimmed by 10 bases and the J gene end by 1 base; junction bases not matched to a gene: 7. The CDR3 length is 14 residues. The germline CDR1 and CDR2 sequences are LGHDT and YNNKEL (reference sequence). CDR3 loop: CATRQGGTNTEAFF. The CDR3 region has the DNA TGTGCCACGAGACAGGGGGGGACGAACACTGAAGCTTTCTTT.

The CDR3, as DNA: TGTGCCAGCAGCTCCGGACAGGCGCTTTACAATGAGCAGTTCTTC. It specifies CASSSGQALYNEQFF. V usage is TRBV7-9 and J usage is TRBJ2-1; 7 nucleotides agree with TRBD1. The V gene's germline CDR1 is SEHNR and CDR2 FQNEAQ (reference sequence). Losses at the gene ends were 4 bases for V and 4 bases for J; bases not matched to a gene: 7. This CDR3 is built from 15 residues.

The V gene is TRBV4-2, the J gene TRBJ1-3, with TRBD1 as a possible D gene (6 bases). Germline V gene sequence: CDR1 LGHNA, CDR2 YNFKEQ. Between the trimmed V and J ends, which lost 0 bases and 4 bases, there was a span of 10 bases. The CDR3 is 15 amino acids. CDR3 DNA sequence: TGTGCCAGCAGCCAAGAGTCCCAGGGGGGAAACACCATATATTTT. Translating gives CASSQESQGGNTIYF.

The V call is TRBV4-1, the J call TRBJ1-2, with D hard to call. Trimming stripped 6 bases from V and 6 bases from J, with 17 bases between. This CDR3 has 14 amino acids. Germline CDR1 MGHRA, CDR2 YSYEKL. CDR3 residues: CASRPEAVKHGYTF. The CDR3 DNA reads TGCGCCAGCAGACCCGAGGCAGTTAAACATGGCTACACCTTC.

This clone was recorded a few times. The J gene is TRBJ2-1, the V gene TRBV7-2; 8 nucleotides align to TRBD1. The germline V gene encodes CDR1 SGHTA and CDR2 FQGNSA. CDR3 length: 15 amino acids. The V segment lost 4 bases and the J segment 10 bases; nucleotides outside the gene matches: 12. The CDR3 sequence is CASSSSRTGSREQFF. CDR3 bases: TGTGCCAGCAGCTCGTCCAGGACAGGGTCACGGGAGCAGTTCTTC.

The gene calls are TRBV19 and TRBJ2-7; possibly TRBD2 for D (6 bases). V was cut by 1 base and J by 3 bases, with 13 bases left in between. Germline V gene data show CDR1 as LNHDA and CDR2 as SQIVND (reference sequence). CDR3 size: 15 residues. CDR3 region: CASSIAEGPYYEQYF. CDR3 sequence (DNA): TGTGCCAGTAGTATAGCGGAGGGGCCGTACTACGAGCAGTACTTC.